Listed here are 18 T cell receptor beta chains from one sample, sequenced in a study of tumor-infiltrating lymphocytes in primary liver carcinoma. For each extraction, RNA and DNA were obtained together from around 18-30 mg of unsorted bulk tissue. The researchers produced TCR beta cDNA from approximately 550 ng total RNA with a constant-region primer. It was through three nested multiplex PCR rounds of slightly modified ARM-PCR that TCR beta libraries arose. The first two PCR rounds used TRBV1-TRBV30 forward primers with a C-beta reverse primer, roughly 11 cycles each. MiXCR, applied by TCRdb to the multiplex PCR reads, yields one record per CDR3 protein. This table holds about 64,000 distinct CDR3 sequences, 71% found once. Material: liver tumor tissue from sampling region 4. Subset reported: tumor region T4, right-lateral pole. These TCRs come from a man aged 35 to 55 with primary liver carcinoma and hepatitis B virus infection.

In the case of this clonotype: This may arise from a read error, as a much more abundant clone is one base away. The genes are TRBV29-1 and TRBJ2-1; the D is unclear. CDR3 length: 14 residues. Germline V gene data show CDR1 as SQVTM and CDR2 as ANQGSEA. V dropped 4 bases and J dropped 6 bases, with 16 bases sitting between them. In DNA form, the CDR3 reads TGCAGCGTTGCGAAGACCTCGAGCGTCAATGAGCAGTTCTTC. It yields the protein CSVAKTSSVNEQFF.

Comment on this clonotype: Mismatch with germline at one junction end may stem from a read error. The rearrangement uses TRBV12-3 or TRBV12-4 and TRBJ1-2; maybe TRBD1 (6 bases). The CDR3 extends over 15 amino acids. This CDR3 reads CASSLGRGANYGYTF. DNA of the CDR3: TGTGCCAGCAGCCTCGGACGGGGGGCCAACTATGGCTATACCTTC.

Note on this clonotype: This may be a read error, as it is one base from a much larger clone. The conserved phenylalanine or tryptophan is not found at the CDR3 terminus, so this likely reflects a read error. The limits of the CDR3 on the DNA are not certain, so only TCRdb's listed CDR3 is given. This chain connects TRBV11-3 to TRBJ2-3; the tabulated D call, TRBD1, remains unverified against the DNA. The length of the CDR3 is 14 amino acids, counting both ends. The germline V gene encodes CDR1 SGHNT and CDR2 YENEEA. The CDR3 protein is CASSLNRQGDTHYV.

The chain is built from TRBV24-1 and TRBJ2-1; D not resolved. Germline loops: CDR1 KGHDR, CDR2 SFDVKD. This CDR3 is 14 amino acids long. Trimming left V 5 bases short and J 6 bases short, with 13 bases between. The CDR3 bases are TGTGCCACCAGTGTTCGATGGGATGGCAATGAGCAGTTCTTC. Translating it yields CATSVRWDGNEQFF.

For this clonotype: This may be a read error: a much more frequent sequence differs by one nucleotide. V usage is TRBV11-2 and J usage is TRBJ1-2; weak D call: TRBD1 (6 bases). This CDR3 is built from 14 residues. V dropped 10 bases and J dropped 4 bases, with 19 bases sitting between them. Germline V gene lookup returns CDR1 SGHAT and CDR2 FQNNGV. In DNA, the CDR3 is TGTGCCAACAGAGTGAGGGACACCACCTATGGCTACACCTTC. Protein product: CANRVRDTTYGYTF.

This clonotype was counted at least ten times. The chain combines TRBV18 with TRBJ2-1; TRBD2 matches 9 bases. There are 16 residues in the CDR3. The V and J ends lost 4 bases and 5 bases, in that order; junction bases with no gene match: 9. CDR1 and CDR2 from the germline V gene are KGHSH and LQKENI. In DNA, the CDR3 is TGTGCCAGCTCACTAACCGTCCCTAGCGGGGACAATGAGCAGTTCTTC. It encodes CASSLTVPSGDNEQFF.

For this clonotype: Germline is not matched at one junction end, which may reflect a read error. The J gene is TRBJ1-2, the V gene TRBV11-2; D unresolved. The CDR3 is 15 amino acids. The V gene's germline CDR1 is SGHAT and CDR2 FQNNGV. This CDR3 is CTSSLGWRALGGYTF. The CDR3 DNA sequence: TGTACCAGCAGCTTAGGTTGGAGAGCCCTAGGAGGCTACACCTTC.

In the case of this clonotype: The CDR3 end shows no conserved phenylalanine or tryptophan, and so a read error is likely. The chain couples TRBV11-2 to TRBJ2-2; possible D gene TRBD2, 6 bases. CDR3 length equals 17 residues. Germline assignment: CDR1 SGHAT and CDR2 FQNNGV. CDR3 sequence (DNA): TGTGCCAGCAGCTTAGTGTTAGGAGGGGCGAACACCAGGGAGCTGTTTCTT. This encodes CASSLVLGGANTRELFL.

Details on this clonotype: Relative to the germline gene, one junction end is altered; a read error may explain this. This chain uses TRBV11-2 with TRBJ2-2, with 9 nucleotides matching TRBD1. The length of the CDR3 is 13 residues. Germline loops: CDR1 SGHAT, CDR2 FQNNGV. The CDR3 DNA follows: TGTGCCAGCGGGACAGGGTCCACCGGGGAGCTGTCTTTT. This codes for CASGTGSTGELSF.

As to this clonotype: The junction departs from the called germline gene at one end, perhaps through a read error. J is TRBJ1-2 and V is TRBV29-1, with TRBD1 as a possible D gene (5 bases). Germline V gives CDR1 SQVTM, CDR2 ANQGSEA. There are 14 residues in the CDR3. The CDR3 DNA is TGCAGCGCTGAAGCGGAAGAAGGGGTGGATGGCTACAGCTTC. Translation: CSAEAEEGVDGYSF.

In regard to this clonotype: This CDR3 fails to terminate in the conserved phenylalanine or tryptophan, so it likely reflects a read error. The DNA is left out, because the CDR3 cannot be placed on it with certainty; the CDR3 is given as TCRdb lists it. This sequence joins TRBV11-2 and TRBJ2-5. Germline V CDR1 and CDR2: SGHAT, FQNNGV. The CDR3 is 13 residues long, counting both termini. The CDR3 protein is CASSLVLEETPYL.

In its sample, this clonotype was seen many times. At one boundary the junction diverges from the germline segment, which might be a read error. The V call is TRBV29-1, the J call TRBJ1-4; D gene ambiguous. CDR1 is SQVTM, CDR2 ANQGSEA, per germline. The length of the CDR3 is 12 residues. In DNA form, the CDR3 reads TGCAGCGTTGAGGTCATTGGGGAAAAACTATTTTTT. This codes for CSVEVIGEKLFF.

This clonotype was found many times. Lacking the conserved final phenylalanine or tryptophan, this CDR3 likely reflects a read error. The rearrangement links TRBV11-2 to TRBJ2-3; a possible D gene is TRBD1 (6 bases). CDR1 is SGHAT, CDR2 FQNNGV, per germline. V was trimmed by 5 bases and J by 5 bases, leaving 20 bases between them. The CDR3 covers 16 residues. In DNA, the CDR3 is TGTGCCAGCAGCAGAAGAAGTACAGGGAACATAGATACGCAGTATTTA. Translating gives CASSRRSTGNIDTQYL.

In regard to this clonotype: The final CDR3 position lacks the conserved phenylalanine or tryptophan, pointing to a likely read error. J is TRBJ2-2 and V is TRBV5-6, with a possible D match to TRBD2 (5 bases). CDR1 and CDR2 from the germline V gene are SGHDT and YYEEEE. The CDR3 covers 16 residues. Trimming removed 0 bases at V and 0 bases at J, with 9 bases between. The CDR3 sequence: CASSLETTPNTGELFL. The CDR3 DNA follows: TGTGCCAGCAGCTTGGAGACTACACCGAACACCGGGGAGCTGTTTCTT.

Notes on this clonotype: The junction does not match germline at one end; this may be a read error. V usage is TRBV4-3 and J usage is TRBJ2-7; tentative D call: TRBD2 (5 bases). This CDR3 comprises 15 residues. The germline V gene encodes CDR1 LGHNA and CDR2 YSLEER. The CDR3 sequence: CASSPDRAEGYEQYF. Here the CDR3 DNA reads TGCGCTAGCAGCCCCGATCGAGCGGAAGGCTACGAGCAGTACTTC.

This clonotype was seen a handful of times. Germline and junction disagree at one end, which may indicate a read error. The chain couples TRBV11-2 to TRBJ1-1; no reliable D call. The CDR3 length is 15 residues. CDR1 is SGHAT, CDR2 FQNNGV, per germline. CDR3 sequence: CASSLGRGFYTGAFF. The CDR3 DNA reads TGTGCCAGCAGCTTAGGCCGGGGATTTTACACTGGAGCTTTCTTT.

The chain employs TRBV5-1 and TRBJ1-1; maybe TRBD1 (6 bases). Germline V CDR1 and CDR2: SGHRS, YFSETQ. The CDR3 totals 15 residues. Trimming cost V 2 bases and J 5 bases, with 16 bases left between them. The CDR3 loop is CASSFGGTGITEAFF. The CDR3 bases are TGCGCCAGCAGCTTTGGGGGAACAGGGATAACTGAAGCTTTCTTT.

On this clonotype: The CDR3 ends on some other residue instead of the conserved phenylalanine or tryptophan, so this is likely a read error. Because the CDR3's place on the DNA is in doubt, the DNA is left out and the CDR3 is given as listed by TCRdb. This chain uses TRBV6-1 with TRBJ2-7; the table's D call, TRBD1, was not checked against the DNA. Termini included, the CDR3 measures 14 amino acids. Germline-derived CDR1 and CDR2 are MNHNS and SASEGT. The CDR3 protein is CATSEGAPPYEQYI.